A selection of T cell receptor beta chains follows, all from one sample in a study of blood T cell repertoires in COVID-19. Using immunoSEQ multiplex PCR, the repertoire was profiled, and TCRdb retains in-frame clones only, with some absent. The sample shows roughly 280,000 clones, 80% to 90% of them seen only once. What was sequenced was PBMCs or T cells enriched from blood (not recorded which). Receptor source: a woman aged 18-30 years who had recovered from COVID-19. Each CDR3 is given with its conserved first and last residue. The D gene is left open where the match is weak. Some rows mark clone size as missing; the rest say once, few, many or name a class of expanded clone.

D gene: NA; J gene: TRBJ1-2; clone size: NA; V gene: TRBV19; CDR3 DNA: TGTGCCAGTAGTTCGAATTTTCTAGCTAACTATGGCTACACCTTC; CDR3 protein: CASSSNFLANYGYTF
D gene: TRBD2; J gene: TRBJ2-1; clone size: once; V gene: TRBV24-1; CDR3 DNA: TGTGCCACCAAGGCGGGGGGGATATACAATGAGCAGTTCTTC; CDR3 protein: CATKAGGIYNEQFF
D gene: TRBD1; J gene: TRBJ1-5; clone size: NA; V gene: TRBV19; CDR3 DNA: TGTGCCAGTAGTCCCGGGACAGCTAGCAATCAGCCCCAGCATTTT; CDR3 protein: CASSPGTASNQPQHF
D gene: NA; J gene: TRBJ1-2; clone size: NA; V gene: TRBV2; CDR3 DNA: TGTGCCAGCAGTGAATCGGGGGGTAACTATGGCTACACCTTC; CDR3 protein: CASSESGGNYGYTF
D gene: NA; J gene: TRBJ1-2; clone size: NA; V gene: TRBV3-1/TRBV3-2; CDR3 DNA: TGTGCCAGCAGCCAAGGGAGGGGAGGCTACACCTTC; CDR3 protein: CASSQGRGGYTF
D gene: TRBD1; J gene: TRBJ1-6; clone size: NA; V gene: TRBV7-9; CDR3 DNA: TGTGCCAGCAGCTTAAATCAGGGGGATAATTCACCCCTCCACTTT; CDR3 protein: CASSLNQGDNSPLHF
D gene: TRBD1; J gene: TRBJ2-7; clone size: NA; V gene: TRBV7-9; CDR3 DNA: TGTGCCAGCAGCTTAGAAAGGGGGCTCACGGGTGAGCAGTACTTC; CDR3 protein: CASSLERGLTGEQYF
D gene: TRBD1; J gene: TRBJ1-4; clone size: NA; V gene: TRBV5-1; CDR3 DNA: TGCGCCAGCAGCTCGGGACAGGCAACTAATGAAAAACTGTTTTTT; CDR3 protein: CASSSGQATNEKLFF
D gene: NA; J gene: TRBJ2-3; clone size: NA; V gene: TRBV18; CDR3 DNA: TGTGCCAGCTCACCACGAGGCGGTACTAGCACAGATACGCAGTATTTT; CDR3 protein: CASSPRGGTSTDTQYF
D gene: TRBD1; J gene: TRBJ1-1; clone size: NA; V gene: TRBV29-1; CDR3 DNA: TGCAGCGCACGACAGGGAGACACTGAAGCTTTCTTT; CDR3 protein: CSARQGDTEAFF
D gene: NA; J gene: TRBJ1-2; clone size: NA; V gene: TRBV5-1; CDR3 DNA: TGCGCCAGCAGCTTAGGACAAATCAACTATGGCTACACCTTC; CDR3 protein: CASSLGQINYGYTF
D gene: TRBD1; J gene: TRBJ1-3; clone size: few; V gene: TRBV19; CDR3 DNA: TGTGCCACCAGACAGGGGCAGGCGGGAAACACCATATATTTT; CDR3 protein: CATRQGQAGNTIYF
D gene: TRBD1; J gene: TRBJ1-4; clone size: once; V gene: TRBV30; CDR3 DNA: TGTGCCTGGAGTAGCCCGACAGGGCGACAGGGAAAACTGTTTTTT; CDR3 protein: CAWSSPTGRQGKLFF
D gene: NA; J gene: TRBJ1-2; clone size: NA; V gene: TRBV18; CDR3 DNA: TGTGCCAGCTCGTACAGGGCAAAGTATGGCTACACCTTC; CDR3 protein: CASSYRAKYGYTF
D gene: NA; J gene: TRBJ1-1; clone size: once; V gene: TRBV4-1; CDR3 DNA: TGCGCCAGCAGCTCAAACACTGAAGCTTTCTTT; CDR3 protein: CASSSNTEAFF
D gene: TRBD2; J gene: TRBJ2-1; clone size: NA; V gene: TRBV5-1; CDR3 DNA: TGCGCCAGCAGCTTGGATCCGGGACTAAACAATGAGCAGTTCTTC; CDR3 protein: CASSLDPGLNNEQFF
D gene: NA; J gene: TRBJ2-1; clone size: few; V gene: TRBV30; CDR3 DNA: TGTGCCTGGGGTAACTCCGGGCGGGGCGTAGGTGAGCAGTTCTTC; CDR3 protein: CAWGNSGRGVGEQFF